This passage covers 14 T cell receptor beta chains from one sample sequenced in a study of shared clonotypes between healthy human individuals. Only in-frame clones appear in the TCRdb table, and some are missing; sequencing was by immunoSEQ multiplex PCR. The table includes around 1,900,000 clones, 93% detected once. CD45RO-negative cells were positively selected for CCR7, leaving out terminally differentiated effector memory CD45RA+ cells. Sequenced: naive CD8+ T cells from PBMCs. These receptors came from a man younger than 35 in good health. Some clones in this sample may be carry-over from other donors' samples.

About this clone: This same CDR3 is encoded by further DNA sequences in the sample. The rearrangement uses TRBV7-9 and TRBJ2-7; 7 bases align to TRBD1. Germline CDR1 SEHNR, CDR2 FQNEAQ (reference sequence). The CDR3 is 16 residues long. V dropped 5 bases and J dropped 2; count of bases not matched to a gene: 12. The CDR3 DNA reads TGTGCCAGCAGCGGTGAGGGAACAGGGGCTACCTACGAGCAGTACTTC. It encodes CASSGEGTGATYEQYF. The whole variable domain, remainder taken from reference TRBV7-9 and TRBJ2-7, is DTGVSQNPRHKITKRGQNVTFRCDPISEHNRLYWYRQTLGQGPEFLTYFQNEAQLEKSRLLSDRFSAERPKGSFSTLEIQRTEQGDSAMYLCASSGEGTGATYEQYFGPGTRLTVT.

This clone appeared a single time. The chain is built from TRBV5-1 and TRBJ2-1; D call uncertain. Germline V gives CDR1 SGHRS, CDR2 YFSETQ. This CDR3 has 13 amino acids. V lost 4 bases and J 5 bases, leaving 10 bases between the germline ends. The CDR3 spells CASSGVRDNEQFF. Written as DNA, the CDR3 is TGCGCCAGCAGCGGAGTCCGGGACAATGAGCAGTTCTTC.

This rearrangement joins TRBV6-1 to TRBJ2-1, with a tentative D call TRBD2 (6 bases). Trimming removed 0 bases from V and 9 bases from J, with 15 bases in between. The CDR3 has 15 residues. Germline V gene data show CDR1 as MNHNS and CDR2 as SASEGT. DNA of the CDR3: TGTGCCAGCAGTGAAGCGACTTTGGGACTGGTTGAGCAGTTCTTC. Its protein is CASSEATLGLVEQFF.

This clone was recorded only once. V usage is TRBV10-3 and J usage is TRBJ2-1; D is unresolved. The germline gives CDR1 ENHRY, CDR2 SYGVKD. Trimming left V 6 bases short and J 2 bases short, with 11 bases between. The CDR3 spans 14 residues. The CDR3 is CAIRGLGPYNEQFF. In DNA form, the CDR3 reads TGTGCCATCAGGGGCCTTGGCCCCTACAATGAGCAGTTCTTC.

The V and J genes are TRBV5-1 and TRBJ2-5; maybe TRBD2 (5 bases). The V and J ends lost 7 bases and 1 base respectively, with 11 bases between them. This CDR3 region has 13 residues. Per the germline V gene, CDR1 is SGHRS and CDR2 is YFSETQ. CDR3 amino acids: CASGKGVQETQYF. In DNA, the CDR3 is TGCGCCAGCGGGAAGGGAGTCCAAGAGACCCAGTACTTC.

This clone occurred once. V is TRBV6-1 and J is TRBJ1-2; no clear D. The CDR3 length is 15 residues. With 6 bases removed from V and 7 bases from J, the gap between germline ends came to 21 bases. Germline CDR1 MNHNS, CDR2 SASEGT. The DNA of the CDR3 is TGTGCCAGCAGGACGTTTAGGCCGGAGGATAGTGGCTACACCTTC. Translated, it gives CASRTFRPEDSGYTF.

This clone occurred once. The genes are TRBV9 and TRBJ2-1, with 9 bases aligning to TRBD2. Germline V gives CDR1 SGDLS, CDR2 YYNGEE. This CDR3 has 14 amino acids. The V and J ends lost 0 bases and 7 bases, in that order; junction bases with no gene match: 2. The CDR3 loop reads CASSVETSGNEQFF. CDR3 bases: TGTGCCAGCAGCGTAGAGACTAGCGGTAATGAGCAGTTCTTC.

This clone appeared once. The rearrangement joins TRBV9 to TRBJ2-7; tentative D call: TRBD2 (5 bases). The CDR3 length is 15 residues. V shed 0 bases and J shed 6 bases, with 16 bases lying between them. Germline assignment: CDR1 SGDLS and CDR2 YYNGEE. DNA for the CDR3: TGTGCCAGCAGCGTAGGTGGCAGTCCTAGCTCCGAGCAGTACTTC. This translates into CASSVGGSPSSEQYF.

This chain links TRBV11-1 with TRBJ1-5; perhaps TRBD1 as D (6 bases). The germline V gene encodes CDR1 SGHAT and CDR2 FQDESV (reference sequence). V was clipped by 5 bases and J by 3 bases, with 8 bases between them. CDR3 length: 13 residues. The CDR3 sequence is CASSPGDNQPQHF. The DNA of the CDR3 is TGTGCCAGCAGCCCAGGGGACAATCAGCCCCAGCATTTT.

A note on this clone: Germline is not matched at one junction end, which may reflect a read error. The gene calls are TRBV10-3 and TRBJ2-7, with 10 bases aligning to TRBD1. Germline V gene sequence: CDR1 ENHRY, CDR2 SYGVKD. This CDR3 comprises 16 residues. CDR3 in DNA: TGTGCCGTCAGTGATCCGCCGGGACAGGGGCCCCACGAGCAGTACTTC. Amino acid sequence: CAVSDPPGQGPHEQYF.

This chain links TRBV5-1 with TRBJ2-7; 7 nucleotides agree with TRBD2. CDR1 is SGHRS, CDR2 YFSETQ, per germline. J gave up 5 bases and V 4 bases, and 9 bases lay outside the gene matches. CDR3 size: 14 residues. The CDR3 nucleotides read TGCGCCAGCAGCCCCCCGAGCGGGGTCCACGAGCAGTACTTC. Translated: CASSPPSGVHEQYF.

CDR3 amino acids: CASSPGQGATYEQYF. CDR3 DNA sequence: TGTGCCAGCAGCCCCGGACAGGGGGCGACCTACGAGCAGTACTTC. The chain combines TRBV6-6 with TRBJ2-7; 11 bases are shared with TRBD1. The V gene's germline CDR1 is MNHNY and CDR2 SVGAGI (reference sequence). V lost 6 bases, J lost 2 bases, and 6 bases stayed unmatched. The CDR3 is made up of 15 amino acids.

This chain joins TRBV19 and TRBJ2-1; 9 nucleotides match TRBD1. Germline V gene sequence: CDR1 LNHDA, CDR2 SQIVND (reference sequence). CDR3 length equals 19 residues. Trimming at V came to 8 bases and at J to 0 bases, leaving 17 bases not matched to a gene. The DNA for the CDR3 is TGTGCCAGTCACCCAACACGGGACAGGGACCCGAGCTCCTACAATGAGCAGTTCTTC. It encodes CASHPTRDRDPSSYNEQFF.

In DNA form, the CDR3 reads TGTGCCAGCAGTTTGGACAGGGGGTTCACCGGGGAGCTGTTTTTT. It is translated as CASSLDRGFTGELFF. This rearrangement joins TRBV11-3 to TRBJ2-2; 10 nucleotides line up with TRBD1. Trimming removed 6 bases from V and 4 bases from J; junction bases left unmatched: 5. CDR3 length: 15 amino acids. CDR1 SGHNT and CDR2 YENEEA come from the germline V gene.